This TCR beta chain was identified in a study of T cell repertoires in cytomegalovirus infection. Across the study: It was the public TCR beta signatures that indicated both CMV infection and matching HLA type.

TCRdb called the reads again in MiXCR, with one record for every CDR3 protein. The data contain roughly 180,000 distinct CDR3 sequences, 25% to 30% of them seen just once; the ten biggest clones take up approximately 31%. This clonotype was seen at least ten times. Its antigen is not known. Whole-study results and caveats: Pooled public TCR beta family frequency picked out CMV carriers with the relevant HLA. What dominated the ex vivo response were HLA-C-restricted CMV-specific TCR beta clonotypes.

The sample taken for sequencing was PBMCs. The clonotype comes from a human donor in good health (CMV status not recorded). Some clones in this sample may be carry-over from other donors' samples.

CDR3 sequence (DNA): TGTGCCAGCACCTTGGGGGGGTTTGGAGCTTTCTTT. As protein: CASTLGGFGAFF. The V call is TRBV12-3 or TRBV12-4, the J call TRBJ1-1, with D possibly being TRBD1 (5 bases). Deletions cut 7 bases from V and 10 bases from J, with 16 bases between. The CDR3 totals 12 residues.